The T cell receptor (beta chain) described here comes from a study of post-analysis software for immune sequencing data. Notes on the study in general: Five or six TRBV segments were significantly more frequent in patients than in controls. TRBV5-6, TRBV5-1 and TRBV20-1 were among these segments. Controls had significantly higher normalized Chao1 diversity than multiple sclerosis patients.

Every TCR beta cDNA library bore unique molecular identifiers. Input of about 1 to 11 million T cells yielded 450,000 to 550,000 cDNA molecules. Using its own MiXCR run on the PCR reads, TCRdb lists one record per CDR3 protein. The data show 650,000 to 850,000 distinct CDR3 sequences, roughly 50% seen once. Worth noting for this clonotype: Its matching antigen is unknown.

In germline, CDR1 is DFQATT, CDR2 SNEGSKA (reference sequence). V was cut by 2 bases and J by 7 bases, with 8 bases left in between. This CDR3 is built from 12 residues. This chain uses TRBV20-1 with TRBJ1-4; D is ambiguous. This clonotype was sampled from a girl aged 5-17 years with multiple sclerosis. Sequenced material: blood. The CDR3 loop is CSARLTVEKLFF. The CDR3 nucleotides read TGCAGTGCTAGACTTACGGTTGAAAAACTGTTTTTT.